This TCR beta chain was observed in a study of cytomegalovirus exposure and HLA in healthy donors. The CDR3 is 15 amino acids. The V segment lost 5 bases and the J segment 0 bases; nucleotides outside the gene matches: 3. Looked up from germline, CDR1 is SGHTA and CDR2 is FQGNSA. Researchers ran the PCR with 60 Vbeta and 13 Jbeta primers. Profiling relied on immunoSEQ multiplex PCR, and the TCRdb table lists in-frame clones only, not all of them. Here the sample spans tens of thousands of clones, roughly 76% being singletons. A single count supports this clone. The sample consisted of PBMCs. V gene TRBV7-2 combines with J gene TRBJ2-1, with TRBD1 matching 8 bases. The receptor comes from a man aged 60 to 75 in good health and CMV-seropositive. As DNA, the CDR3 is TGTGCCAGCAGCCGGGACAGGAGCTCCTACAATGAGCAGTTCTTC. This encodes CASSRDRSSYNEQFF. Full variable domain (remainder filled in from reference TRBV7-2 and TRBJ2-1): GAGVSQSPSNKVTEKGKDVELRCDPISGHTALYWYRQSLGQGLEFLIYFQGNSAPDKSGLPSDRFSAERTGGSVSTLTIQRTQQEDSAVYLCASSRDRSSYNEQFFGPGTRLTVL.